This T cell receptor (beta chain) was recovered during a study of T-cell reconstitution after alpha-beta-depleted transplantation in children. Findings of the study overall: High day-60 TCRbeta diversity in some patients came from surviving recipient T cells and thymic progenitors. A year had passed since transplant, and T-cell counts and diversity by then came mostly from newly produced T cells. Expanded clones from the graft, numbering several hundred, reportedly supplied alpha-beta T cells about two months after transplant.

V lost 0 bases to trimming and J lost 1 base; unmatched junction nucleotides: 3. CDR3 length: 16 amino acids. CDR1 and CDR2 from the germline V gene are KGHSH and LQKENI. There are many counts of this clonotype. Its antigen is not known. Preparation of the TCRbeta library involved a method that used unique molecular identifiers. Via MiXCR, TCRdb re-called the PCR reads, giving one row per CDR3 protein. The sample yields about 200,000 distinct CDR3 sequences, 6.3% seen once. The chain has TRBV18 and TRBJ2-3; 8 positions agree with TRBD2. The receptor was derived from a girl under three years old with combined immunodeficiency, due to receive a stem cell transplant. Sequencing used PBMCs, obtained before TCRalphabeta/CD19-depleted stem cell transplant. CDR3 region: CASSPPETSGTDTQYF. The CDR3 DNA follows: TGTGCCAGCTCACCACCCGAGACTAGCGGCACAGATACGCAGTATTTT.